This T cell receptor (beta chain) emerged from a study of T cell responses to AZD1222 COVID-19 vaccine. Study outcomes and limitations: In a largely white British group with more females than males, clonal diversity was possibly underestimated. At baseline, just a handful of AZD1222 recipients tested seropositive. Within unmutated variant regions lay the reported targets of nearly half of spike-specific TCRs.

Measured with immunoSEQ multiplex PCR; TCRdb has only the in-frame clones, and not every one. The sample lists fewer than 250,000 clones, 90% to 95% occurring once. The CDR3 runs to 16 residues. The germline V gene has CDR1 MGHDK and CDR2 SYGVNS. V trimming: 3 bases; J trimming: 5 bases; junction bases outside the gene matches: 12. A word on this clone: Antigen specificity is unknown.

The sample was peripheral blood, taken on day 0 of MenACWY control vaccination. This chain uses TRBV25-1 with TRBJ2-7; 8 positions match TRBD2. The source of this sequence is an adult in good health. In nucleotides, the CDR3 is TGTGCCAGCAGTGATTCCCACGGGGGGGTTTTTGACGAGCAGTACTTC. The encoded protein is CASSDSHGGVFDEQYF.